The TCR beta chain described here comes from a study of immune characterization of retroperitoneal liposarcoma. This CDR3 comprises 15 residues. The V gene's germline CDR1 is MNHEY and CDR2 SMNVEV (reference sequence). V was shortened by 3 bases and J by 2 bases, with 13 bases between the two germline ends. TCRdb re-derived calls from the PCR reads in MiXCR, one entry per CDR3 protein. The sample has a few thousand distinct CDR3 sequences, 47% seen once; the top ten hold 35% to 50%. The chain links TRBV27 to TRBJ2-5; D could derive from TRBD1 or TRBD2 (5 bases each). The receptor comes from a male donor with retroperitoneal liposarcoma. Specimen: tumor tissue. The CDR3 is CASSLGGGRQETQYF. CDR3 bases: TGTGCCAGCAGTTTGGGTGGGGGAAGGCAAGAGACCCAGTACTTC.